The rows below give T cell receptor beta chains drawn from one sample of a study of blood T cell repertoires in COVID-19. Clones were read by immunoSEQ multiplex PCR, and TCRdb kept only the in-frame ones, dropping some. Of about 160,000 clones listed, around 87% are singletons. Sample: PBMCs or T cells enriched from blood (not recorded which). These receptors all come from a woman aged 50 to 65 who had recovered from COVID-19. Each CDR3 is given with its conserved first and last residue. Each record gives: V gene, D gene, J gene, clone size, CDR3 protein, CDR3 DNA. A D gene is named only where the DNA matches it firmly. Clone size appears in some rows only: once, few, many, or a class for an expanded clone.

TRBV7-9	.	TRBJ1-1	.	CASSFPEGRMNTEAFF	TGTGCCAGCAGCTTCCCCGAGGGGAGGATGAACACTGAAGCTTTCTTT
TRBV2	.	TRBJ1-1	.	CASSERETKLNTEAFF	TGTGCCAGCAGTGAAAGGGAGACAAAGTTGAACACTGAAGCTTTCTTT
TRBV7-9	TRBD2	TRBJ2-7	.	CASSLGLASEQYF	TGTGCCAGCAGCCTGGGACTAGCTTCCGAGCAGTACTTC
TRBV10-3	.	TRBJ1-2	.	CAIRSTGPGYTF	TGTGCCATCAGATCTACAGGGCCTGGCTACACCTTC
TRBV6-2/TRBV6-3	.	TRBJ1-2	.	CASSNHRRRVYGYTF	TGTGCCAGCAGCAACCACAGGAGACGGGTATATGGCTACACCTTC
TRBV5-1	.	TRBJ2-3	.	CASSRTLDGHTDTQYF	TGCGCCAGCAGTCGTACTCTAGACGGACACACAGATACGCAGTATTTT
TRBV19	.	TRBJ2-1	.	CASSPSGWQVTPYNEQFF	TGTGCCAGCTCCCCTTCGGGGTGGCAGGTCACTCCCTACAATGAGCAGTTCTTC
TRBV7-2	.	TRBJ2-1	.	CASSHAARGSNEQFF	TGTGCCAGCAGCCACGCAGCTCGCGGGTCCAATGAGCAGTTCTTC
TRBV7-9	.	TRBJ1-1	.	CASSEWRASMNTEAFF	TGTGCCAGCAGCGAGTGGAGGGCCTCAATGAACACTGAAGCTTTCTTT
TRBV6-5	.	TRBJ1-3	once	CASSYRAGSGNTIYF	TGTGCCAGCAGTTATAGGGCGGGCTCTGGAAACACCATATATTTT
TRBV7-2	TRBD1	TRBJ2-7	.	CASSSLGPRGQGILYEQYF	TGTGCCAGCAGCTCATTAGGCCCGAGGGGACAGGGGATTCTCTACGAGCAGTACTTC
TRBV6-4	.	TRBJ1-1	.	CASSDAFRVENTEAFF	TGTGCCAGCAGTGACGCTTTCAGGGTTGAGAACACTGAAGCTTTCTTT
TRBV5-4	TRBD2	TRBJ2-1	.	CASRDLAGLHEQFF	TGTGCCAGCAGAGATCTAGCGGGGCTTCATGAGCAGTTCTTC
TRBV6-5	TRBD1	TRBJ1-1	.	CASSSTGMATTEAFF	TGTGCCAGCAGTTCGACAGGGATGGCGACCACTGAAGCTTTCTTT
TRBV6-2/TRBV6-3	.	TRBJ2-7	.	CASSFDGERDEQYF	TGTGCCAGCAGTTTCGACGGGGAGAGGGACGAGCAGTACTTC
TRBV5-1	TRBD1	TRBJ1-4	.	CASSTGDRINEKLFF	TGCGCCAGCAGCACAGGGGACAGAATTAATGAAAAACTGTTTTTT
TRBV4-3	TRBD1	TRBJ2-7	.	CASSQDTGQATYEQYF	TGCGCCAGCAGCCAAGATACAGGACAGGCGACCTACGAGCAGTACTTC
TRBV4-3	.	TRBJ1-3	.	CASSQFRAGRGNTIYF	TGCGCCAGCAGCCAATTTAGGGCGGGGAGAGGAAACACCATATATTTT
TRBV14	TRBD1	TRBJ1-2	.	CASSRFLGQGQGYTF	TGTGCCAGCAGCCGCTTCTTGGGACAGGGACAAGGCTACACCTTC
TRBV25-1	TRBD2	TRBJ2-1	.	CASSVAGVRDEQFF	TGTGCCAGCAGTGTAGCGGGGGTTAGGGATGAGCAGTTCTTC
TRBV4-2	.	TRBJ1-5	few	CASSPGPGSLLGSNQPQHF	TGTGCCAGCAGCCCCGGTCCGGGATCCCTCTTGGGAAGCAATCAGCCCCAGCATTTT
TRBV27	.	TRBJ2-7	once	CASSLEVGYEQYF	TGTGCCAGCAGTTTGGAGGTGGGCTACGAGCAGTACTTC
TRBV9	TRBD1	TRBJ1-6	few	CASSAGTGLSPLHF	TGTGCCAGCAGCGCGGGGACAGGTTTATCACCCCTCCACTTT
TRBV7-9	TRBD1	TRBJ1-1	.	CASSDRTGNDTEAFF	TGTGCCAGCAGCGATCGGACAGGGAATGACACTGAAGCTTTCTTT
TRBV12-3/TRBV12-4	.	TRBJ1-4	.	CASSLREGTVLFF	TGTGCCAGCAGTTTAAGAGAGGGCACGGTACTGTTTTTT
TRBV2	TRBD1	TRBJ2-3	.	CASVQDRGAGDTQYF	TGTGCCAGCGTTCAGGACAGGGGAGCGGGAGATACGCAGTATTTT
TRBV2	.	TRBJ1-1	.	CASSIRQYTEAFF	TGTGCCAGCAGTATCCGACAGTACACTGAAGCTTTCTTT
TRBV7-3	TRBD1	TRBJ1-2	.	CASSFGSGGFGYTF	TGTGCCAGCAGCTTTGGGTCAGGGGGCTTCGGCTACACCTTC
TRBV7-9	.	TRBJ2-4	.	CASSTDSPKNIQYF	TGTGCCAGCAGTACGGACAGCCCCAAAAACATTCAGTACTTC
TRBV4-3	.	TRBJ1-2	.	CASSQVGAGGYTF	TGCGCCAGCAGCCAAGTGGGAGCGGGCGGCTACACCTTC
TRBV27	.	TRBJ1-6	.	CASSLWQGHSPLHF	TGTGCCAGCAGTTTATGGCAGGGCCACTCACCCCTCCACTTT
TRBV5-4	.	TRBJ1-1	.	CASSLQGMNTEAFF	TGTGCCAGCAGCTTGCAGGGAATGAACACTGAAGCTTTCTTT
TRBV6-1	TRBD1	TRBJ1-2	.	CASSERDSLGYTF	TGTGCCAGCAGTGAAAGGGACAGTTTGGGCTACACCTTC
TRBV7-6	.	TRBJ2-7	.	CASSLDGSLYYEQYF	TGTGCCAGCAGCTTAGATGGTAGTCTTTACTACGAGCAGTACTTC
TRBV6-5	.	TRBJ1-2	.	CASSSPEGQRNYGYTF	TGTGCCAGCAGTTCCCCGGAAGGACAGAGAAACTATGGCTACACCTTC
TRBV3-1/TRBV3-2	.	TRBJ1-2	.	CASSQAGHYGYTF	TGTGCCAGCAGCCAAGCAGGGCACTATGGCTACACCTTC
TRBV27	.	TRBJ1-6	.	CASAFQGSETPLHF	TGTGCCAGCGCATTCCAGGGGAGCGAAACACCCCTCCACTTT
TRBV7-9	TRBD2	TRBJ2-7	.	CASTPLSGGASFLPEQYF	TGTGCCAGCACCCCACTTAGCGGGGGGGCCTCCTTCTTACCCGAGCAGTACTTC
TRBV3-1/TRBV3-2	.	TRBJ2-5	once	CASSQERDSYFATQYF	TGTGCCAGCAGCCAAGAAAGGGACTCCTATTTTGCGACCCAGTACTTC